A single sample is the source of the 30 T cell receptor beta chains below, sequenced in a study of a mutant IDH1 vaccine in newly diagnosed glioma. Repertoires were generated with immunoSEQ multiplex PCR, while TCRdb's copy carries only in-frame clones and drops some. The table has about 41,000 clones, roughly nine tenths seen once. This sample's time point: week 35, safety follow-up. Every single dose of the vaccine, 300 ug of mutant IDH1 20-mer peptide, came with topical imiquimod. These receptors lack a known antigen. The input for sequencing was PBMCs, taken from a glioma patient whose treatment included an IDH1 peptide vaccine. The receptors shown here come from a man between 40 and 49 years old with glioma.

The chain has TRBV10-3 and TRBJ2-1; TRBD2 aligns across 11 bases. Germline CDR1 ENHRY, CDR2 SYGVKD. Trimming at V came to 6 bases and at J to 5 bases, leaving 6 bases not matched to a gene. The CDR3 runs 15 residues. The CDR3 nucleotides read TGTGCCATCAGCAAACTAGCGGGGGAAAACAATGAGCAGTTCTTC. Protein sequence: CAISKLAGENNEQFF.

The chain uses TRBV7-3 and TRBJ2-2; a weak D match, TRBD1 (6 bases). V was pared by 6 bases and J by 4 bases, with 15 bases between. CDR3 length: 15 residues. The germline V gene encodes CDR1 SGHTA and CDR2 FQGTGA. CDR3 region: CASRQGSRGTGELFF. The CDR3 bases are TGTGCCAGCAGGCAAGGGTCCAGGGGCACCGGGGAGCTGTTTTTT.

The genes are TRBV19 and TRBJ2-7; the match to TRBD1 covers 11 bases. The CDR3 extends over 15 amino acids. With V trimmed by 7 bases and J by 7 bases, 12 bases remained unmatched. Germline-derived CDR1 and CDR2 are LNHDA and SQIVND (reference sequence). CDR3: CASTPRDRGSLEQYF. The CDR3 bases are TGTGCCAGTACCCCAAGGGACAGGGGGTCCCTGGAGCAGTACTTC.

This clone was seen a handful of times. This chain links TRBV6-6 with TRBJ1-5; no clear D gene. This CDR3 is built from 14 residues. Trimming removed 7 bases at V and 0 bases at J, with 10 bases between. The germline V gene encodes CDR1 MNHNY and CDR2 SVGAGI (reference sequence). This CDR3 reads CASTSEVSNQPQHF. The CDR3 DNA sequence: TGTGCCAGCACCTCGGAGGTTAGCAATCAGCCCCAGCATTTT.

The chain recombines TRBV18 with TRBJ2-1; 12 bases agree with TRBD1. Germline V gene data show CDR1 as KGHSH and CDR2 as LQKENI. V dropped 3 bases and J dropped 7; count of bases not matched to a gene: 4. The CDR3 covers 15 residues. The CDR3 sequence is CASSPGTGGRNEQFF. The DNA for the CDR3 is TGTGCCAGCTCACCTGGGACAGGGGGCAGGAATGAGCAGTTCTTC.

The chain combines TRBV2 with TRBJ2-5, with 8 nucleotides matching TRBD1. After removal of 6 bases from V and 8 bases from J, the junction contained 14 bases not matched to a gene. Germline loops: CDR1 SNHLY, CDR2 FYNNEI. The CDR3 spans 15 residues. As DNA, the CDR3 is TGTGCCAGCAGGCCAGACTCCTCAGGGGGCACCACCCAGTACTTC. This gives the protein CASRPDSSGGTTQYF.

The chain links TRBV7-2 to TRBJ1-5; D uncertain. The germline gives CDR1 SGHTA, CDR2 FQGNSA. Trimming pared 1 base from V and 5 bases from J, leaving 6 bases between. The CDR3 contains 13 residues. CDR3 DNA: TGTGCCAGCAGCTTAGGGCCCGATCAGCCCCAGCATTTT. It specifies CASSLGPDQPQHF.

The chain uses TRBV5-1 and TRBJ2-1, with D maybe TRBD1 (6 bases). Trimming took off 0 bases at V and 6 bases at J, with 16 bases between the two ends. This CDR3 has 16 residues. Per the germline V gene, CDR1 is SGHRS and CDR2 is YFSETQ. The CDR3 loop reads CASSLDGTRGVNEQFF. The CDR3 bases are TGCGCCAGCAGCTTGGATGGGACACGCGGCGTCAATGAGCAGTTCTTC.

CDR3 residues: CASSPDGFVPTEAFF. CDR3 nucleotides: TGTGCCAGCAGCCCAGACGGATTCGTGCCCACTGAAGCTTTCTTT. The chain uses TRBV7-7 and TRBJ1-1; D is ambiguous. Germline loops: CDR1 SSHAT, CDR2 FNYEAQ (reference sequence). V lost 5 bases to trimming and J lost 4 bases, with 17 bases between them. CDR3 length equals 15 residues. The full variable domain, with the rest looked up from reference TRBV7-7 and TRBJ1-1, is GAGVSQSPRYKVTKRGQDVTLRCDPISSHATLYWYQQALGQGPEFLTYFNYEAQPDKSGLPSDRFSAERPEGSISTLTIQRTEQRDSAMYRCASSPDGFVPTEAFFGQGTRLTVV.

V is TRBV5-6 and J is TRBJ2-7; 8 nucleotides line up with TRBD1. CDR3 size: 14 residues. Germline values: CDR1 SGHDT, CDR2 YYEEEE. Trimming at V came to 2 bases and at J to 5 bases, leaving 6 bases not matched to a gene. CDR3 sequence: CASSFPQGAHEQYF. CDR3 nucleotides: TGTGCCAGCAGCTTCCCGCAGGGGGCCCACGAGCAGTACTTC.

This clone was seen a handful of times. The CDR3 DNA is TGTGCCAGCTCACCCGCGCTGGGACAGGATGGCTACACCTTC. This sequence encodes CASSPALGQDGYTF. J is TRBJ1-2 and V is TRBV18; 8 bases match TRBD1. This CDR3 is 14 amino acids long. V shed 3 bases and J 6 bases; nucleotides not matched to a gene: 6. Germline V gives CDR1 KGHSH, CDR2 LQKENI.

The V call is TRBV9, the J call TRBJ1-6, with D tentatively TRBD1 (5 bases). This CDR3 is built from 13 residues. The V gene lost 4 bases and the J gene lost 9 bases, with 11 bases spanning the gap. Germline assignment: CDR1 SGDLS and CDR2 YYNGEE. CDR3 in amino acids: CASSPLGGSPLHF. The DNA of the CDR3 is TGTGCCAGCAGCCCTCTGGGGGGTTCACCCCTCCACTTT.

The V call is TRBV18, the J call TRBJ2-1; TRBD1 agrees at 8 bases. V trimming: 6 bases; J trimming: 1 base; junction bases outside the gene matches: 2. From germline, CDR1 is KGHSH and CDR2 LQKENI. The CDR3 loop spans 14 amino acids. As DNA, the CDR3 is TGTGCCAGCTCCAGGGACAGGTCCTACAATGAGCAGTTCTTC. It encodes CASSRDRSYNEQFF. Supplemented by reference TRBV18 and TRBJ2-1, the full variable domain reads NAGVMQNPRHLVRRRGQEARLRCSPMKGHSHVYWYRQLPEEGLKFMVYLQKENIIDESGMPKERFSAEFPKEGPSILRIQQVVRGDSAAYFCASSRDRSYNEQFFGPGTRLTVL.

As for this clone: Relative to the germline gene, one junction end is altered; a read error may explain this. This chain links TRBV7-7 with TRBJ2-1, with 13 bases matching TRBD2. There are 15 residues in the CDR3. Germline loops: CDR1 SSHAT, CDR2 FNYEAQ (reference sequence). CDR3 in amino acids: CASSSGLAGKREQFF. CDR3 nucleotide sequence: TGTGCTAGCAGTTCGGGACTAGCGGGAAAACGGGAGCAGTTCTTC.

V gene TRBV5-1 combines with J gene TRBJ1-4, with D hard to call. Between the trimmed V and J ends, which lost 4 bases and 3 bases, there was a span of 16 bases. Germline assignment: CDR1 SGHRS and CDR2 YFSETQ. The length of the CDR3 is 16 residues. CDR3 sequence reads: CASSPAGIPSNEKLFF. The CDR3 coding sequence is TGCGCCAGCAGCCCGGCCGGGATACCCTCTAATGAAAAACTGTTTTTT.

The chain recombines TRBV19 with TRBJ2-1, with no clear D. CDR3 length: 13 amino acids. CDR1 is LNHDA, CDR2 SQIVND, per germline (reference sequence). V was shortened by 3 bases and J by 6 bases, with 9 bases between the two germline ends. The CDR3 loop is CASSIRVSNEQFF. CDR3 nucleotides: TGTGCCAGTAGTATCCGGGTCTCCAATGAGCAGTTCTTC.

The rearrangement joins TRBV11-2 to TRBJ2-1, with unresolved D. V lost 5 bases and J 2 bases, leaving 13 bases between the germline ends. The germline gives CDR1 SGHAT, CDR2 FQNNGV. The CDR3 runs 15 residues. The DNA of the CDR3 is TGTGCCAGCAGCCTGACACACGGAGCCTACAATGAGCAGTTCTTC. Its protein is CASSLTHGAYNEQFF.

J is TRBJ2-6 and V is TRBV15, with 9 bases matching TRBD1. CDR3 length: 19 amino acids. V shed 1 base and J 1 base; nucleotides not matched to a gene: 8. The V gene's germline CDR1 is LNHNV and CDR2 YYDKDF (reference sequence). This chain's CDR3 is CATSRAPGTGTSGANVLTF. The CDR3 DNA sequence: TGTGCCACCAGCAGAGCCCCCGGGACAGGGACTTCTGGGGCCAACGTCCTGACTTTC.

The rearrangement links TRBV7-2 to TRBJ1-2, with 10 bases fitting TRBD1. The CDR3 spans 15 residues. V shed 4 bases, J shed 6 bases, and the junction held 8 bases outside the gene matches. Per the germline V gene, CDR1 is SGHTA and CDR2 is FQGNSA. The CDR3 DNA reads as TGTGCCAGCAGCTATAGTGGGACAGGGGTGAATGGCTACACCTTC. It yields the protein CASSYSGTGVNGYTF.

The chain carries TRBV7-9 and TRBJ1-1; D perhaps matches TRBD1 (6 bases). Trimming removed 3 bases at V and 10 bases at J, with 15 bases between. Germline assignment: CDR1 SEHNR and CDR2 FQNEAQ (reference sequence). The CDR3 length is 13 residues. The CDR3 coding sequence is TGTGCCAGCAGCTTCTTACAGGGAGGGGTAGCTTTCTTT. It is translated as CASSFLQGGVAFF.

The chain employs TRBV12-5 and TRBJ2-2; D is tentatively TRBD1 or TRBD2 (5 bases each). With 5 bases removed from V and 3 bases from J, the gap between germline ends came to 13 bases. Germline V gene data show CDR1 as LGHNT and CDR2 as FRNRAP. This CDR3 comprises 15 residues. The DNA for the CDR3 is TGTGCTAGTGGTCCACGGGGCGAACACACCGGGGAGCTGTTTTTT. It encodes CASGPRGEHTGELFF.

The chain uses TRBV6-7 and TRBJ2-7; D call uncertain. TRBV6-7 is given ORF status, its function remaining uncertain. The CDR3 contains 14 residues. Trimming removed 0 bases at V and 5 bases at J, with 11 bases between. The CDR3: CASSYSGFSHEQYF. The CDR3 DNA sequence: TGTGCCAGCAGTTACTCAGGGTTTTCGCACGAGCAGTACTTC.

The table lists this clone with a count of one. J is TRBJ2-3 and V is TRBV11-2, with a weak D call TRBD2 (5 bases). Deletions cut 1 base from V and 6 bases from J, with 11 bases between. In germline, CDR1 is SGHAT, CDR2 FQNNGV. The CDR3 loop spans 14 amino acids. CDR3 protein: CASSLGRDGDTQYF. Written as DNA, the CDR3 is TGTGCCAGCAGCTTAGGCCGGGATGGTGATACGCAGTATTTT.

V and J are TRBV7-8 and TRBJ1-6, with D perhaps TRBD1 (6 bases). Germline V gives CDR1 SGHVS, CDR2 FQNEAQ. The germline V and J ends were trimmed by 4 bases and 7 bases, with 8 bases remaining between them. There are 13 residues in the CDR3. The CDR3 coding sequence is TGTGCCAGCAGCTCAGACAGGAATTCACCCCTCCACTTT. Amino acids: CASSSDRNSPLHF. Combining the CDR3 with reference TRBV7-8 and TRBJ1-6 gives the whole variable domain GAGVSQSPRYKVAKRGQDVALRCDPISGHVSLFWYQQALGQGPEFLTYFQNEAQLDKSGLPSDRFFAERPEGSVSTLKIQRTQQEDSAVYLCASSSDRNSPLHFGNGTRLTVT.

This clone was seen only a few times. The chain links TRBV6-4 to TRBJ2-1; 8 nucleotides line up with TRBD1. This CDR3 has 15 residues. J gave up 7 bases and V 4 bases, and 9 bases lay outside the gene matches. CDR1 and CDR2 from the germline V gene are MRHNA and SNTAGT. The CDR3 bases are TGTGCCAGCAGTGCGTCAGGGGGCCGTTGGAATGAGCAGTTCTTC. This gives the protein CASSASGGRWNEQFF.

A remark on this clone: Relative to the germline gene, one junction end is altered; a read error may explain this. The chain is built from TRBV18 and TRBJ2-3, with TRBD1 matching over 7 bases. Per germline, CDR1 KGHSH and CDR2 LQKENI. The CDR3 contains 16 residues. The CDR3 region is CASSPVTGFSTYTQYF. CDR3 in DNA: TGTGCCAGCTCACCCGTGACAGGGTTTAGCACATATACGCAGTATTTT.

The V call is TRBV7-2, the J call TRBJ2-7; 7 nucleotides align to TRBD1. V lost 5 bases and J lost 7; bases outside the gene matches: 8. Germline V gene data show CDR1 as SGHTA and CDR2 as FQGNSA. This CDR3 region has 13 residues. CDR3 loop: CASSPGTAREQYF. The CDR3 nucleotides read TGTGCCAGCAGCCCCGGGACAGCACGGGAGCAGTACTTC.

The chain is built from TRBV9 and TRBJ1-2; a weak D match, TRBD1 (5 bases). V was clipped by 3 bases and J by 4 bases, with 13 bases between them. The CDR3 is 14 residues long. In germline, CDR1 is SGDLS, CDR2 YYNGEE. The CDR3 loop is CASSAAQGPYGYTF. The CDR3 coding sequence is TGTGCCAGCAGCGCTGCCCAGGGTCCCTATGGCTACACCTTC. The full variable domain, rest sourced from reference TRBV9 and TRBJ1-2, is DSGVTQTPKHLITATGQRVTLRCSPRSGDLSVYWYQQSLDQGLQFLIQYYNGEERAKGNILERFSAQQFPDLHSELNLSSLELGDSALYFCASSAAQGPYGYTFGSGTRLTVV.

V gene TRBV5-1 combines with J gene TRBJ2-2, with TRBD2 matching 8 bases. CDR3 length: 17 amino acids. CDR1 and CDR2 (germline): SGHRS, YFSETQ. Trimming took 4 bases from V and 3 from J; bases not matched to a gene: 11. The CDR3 nucleotides read TGCGCCAGCAGCCGCAGTAGCGGGACCTCGGACACCGGGGAGCTGTTTTTT. Its translation is CASSRSSGTSDTGELFF.

The chain uses TRBV7-2 and TRBJ2-7, with D perhaps matching TRBD1 or TRBD2 (6 bases each). Germline CDR1 and CDR2: SGHTA and FQGNSA. Deletions cut 5 bases from V and 9 bases from J, with 14 bases between. This CDR3 has 12 residues. The CDR3 bases are TGTGCCAGCAGCCCCGGAGGGGGTCGGCAGTACTTC. Its translation is CASSPGGGRQYF.